This is a list of T cell receptor beta chains from one sample in a study of spatial heterogeneity in lung cancer. MiXCR, run by TCRdb on the 5' RACE reads, gives a single entry per CDR3 protein. The sample has some 7,000 distinct CDR3 sequences, 13% to 15% seen once; the top ten hold 7.5% to 10%. The material sequenced was lung tumor tissue, taken at surgery. The receptors here all came from a female donor with early-stage non-small cell lung cancer. Each CDR3 is given with its conserved first and last residue. A D gene is named only where the DNA matches it firmly. Size values are once, few and many counts, or a class for expanded clones, and some rows have none.

d_call	clone_size	v_call	j_call	cdr3_aa	cdr3_nt
NA	NA	TRBV5-1	TRBJ2-3	CASSLTPDTQYF	TGCGCCAGCAGCTTGACGCCAGATACGCAGTATTTT
TRBD2	many	TRBV7-2	TRBJ2-2	CASSLLPSGGLSGELFF	TGTGCCAGCAGCTTGCTCCCTAGCGGGGGGCTGTCCGGGGAGCTGTTTTTT
TRBD1	few	TRBV7-9	TRBJ1-6	CASSLTGYNSPLHF	TGTGCCAGCAGCTTGACAGGGTATAATTCACCCCTCCACTTT
NA	NA	TRBV28	TRBJ1-1	CASSLLGQRNTEAFF	TGTGCCAGCAGTTTACTGGGACAAAGGAACACTGAAGCTTTCTTT
TRBD1	medium-sized	TRBV2	TRBJ2-1	CASHLGTGAYNEQFF	TGTGCCAGCCACCTTGGGACAGGGGCGTACAATGAGCAGTTCTTC
NA	many	TRBV9	TRBJ2-1	CASSVDGGTYNEQFF	TGTGCCAGCAGCGTAGACGGGGGCACCTACAATGAGCAGTTCTTC
TRBD1	many	TRBV5-6	TRBJ2-4	CASSSPGQGSLQYF	TGTGCCAGCAGTTCGCCGGGACAGGGTTCTCTTCAGTACTTC
NA	many	TRBV7-2	TRBJ1-1	CASSFPGREAFF	TGTGCCAGCAGCTTCCCCGGGCGGGAAGCTTTCTTT
TRBD2	medium-sized	TRBV9	TRBJ2-5	CASSAGTSRETQYF	TGTGCCAGCAGCGCCGGGACTAGCAGGGAGACCCAGTACTTC
NA	many	TRBV30	TRBJ1-1	CAWTAYTEAFF	TGTGCCTGGACCGCATACACTGAAGCTTTCTTT
NA	NA	TRBV14	TRBJ2-5	CASSFRHPQETQYF	TGTGCCAGCAGCTTTCGGCACCCACAAGAGACCCAGTACTTC
NA	many	TRBV7-9	TRBJ2-2	CASRLGQTNTGELFF	TGTGCCAGCAGGCTGGGACAAACGAACACCGGGGAGCTGTTTTTT
NA	medium-sized	TRBV6-2/TRBV6-3	TRBJ2-2	CASSRTSTNTGELFF	TGTGCCAGCAGTAGGACTTCTACGAACACCGGGGAGCTGTTTTTT
NA	many	TRBV28	TRBJ1-6	CASSLVTRRAGLNSPLHF	TGTGCCAGCAGTTTAGTCACCCGGCGGGCAGGGTTAAATTCACCCCTCCACTTT
NA	medium-sized	TRBV7-3	TRBJ2-3	CASSLRGSVIGDTQYF	TGTGCCAGCAGCTTAAGGGGTAGCGTCATCGGGGATACGCAGTATTTT
NA	NA	TRBV6-2/TRBV6-3	TRBJ2-1	CASSYRGSEQFF	TGTGCCAGCAGTTACCGGGGGTCTGAGCAGTTCTTC
NA	many	TRBV7-3	TRBJ1-6	CASSTHGSYNSPLHF	TGTGCCAGCAGCACCCACGGATCCTATAATTCACCCCTCCACTTT
NA	NA	TRBV25-1	TRBJ2-2	CASSEWGRDNTGELFF	TGTGCCAGCAGTGAATGGGGCAGGGACAACACCGGGGAGCTGTTTTTT
TRBD1	many	TRBV7-8	TRBJ2-5	CASSRDRQETQYF	TGTGCCAGCAGCCGGGACAGGCAAGAGACCCAGTACTTC
NA	many	TRBV6-2/TRBV6-3	TRBJ2-1	CASSYSIGGEQFF	TGTGCCAGCAGTTACTCGATCGGGGGTGAGCAGTTCTTC
TRBD1	many	TRBV30	TRBJ2-2	CASQGQGAGTGELFF	TGTGCCTCCCAGGGACAGGGGGCGGGCACCGGGGAGCTGTTTTTT
NA	NA	TRBV7-3	TRBJ1-1	CASSPSGQNTEAFF	TGTGCCAGCAGCCCATCGGGCCAGAACACTGAAGCTTTCTTT
NA	many	TRBV21-1	TRBJ2-3	CASSKYTDTQYF	TGTGCCAGCAGCAAATATACGGATACGCAGTATTTT
NA	medium-sized	TRBV5-1	TRBJ2-7	CASRAEPTEQYF	TGCGCCAGCAGGGCAGAGCCTACCGAGCAGTACTTC
NA	many	TRBV11-2	TRBJ2-5	CASSLEEGRKTQYF	TGTGCCAGCAGCTTAGAGGAAGGGCGAAAGACCCAGTACTTC